The next 23 T cell receptor beta chains were all read from a single sample in a study of blood T cell repertoires in COVID-19. Here immunoSEQ multiplex PCR was the method, and the copy in TCRdb shows in-frame clones only, minus some. The table includes some 150,000 clones, 80% to 90% detected once. Input material: peripheral blood. The source is a man aged 35-49 years with acute or convalescent COVID-19.

The V call is TRBV5-6, the J call TRBJ1-3; D is ambiguous. Per germline, CDR1 SGHDT and CDR2 YYEEEE. The CDR3 is made up of 16 amino acids. The V end was cut by 4 bases, the J end by 4 bases, with 18 bases between. Here the CDR3 reads CASSPGLTGKGNTIYF. The CDR3 DNA reads as TGTGCCAGCAGCCCGGGTTTGACGGGGAAAGGAAACACCATATATTTT.

The J gene is TRBJ1-1, the V gene TRBV10-2; tentative D call: TRBD1 (6 bases). From germline, CDR1 is WSHSY and CDR2 SAAADI. V was cut by 4 bases and J by 4 bases, with 16 bases left in between. This CDR3 has 15 residues. In DNA form, the CDR3 reads TGCGCCAGCAGTGCACAGGGCGTTGGTTCCACTGAAGCTTTCTTT. This gives the protein CASSAQGVGSTEAFF.

This clone was observed a few times. V and J are TRBV5-4 and TRBJ2-1; TRBD2 aligns across 7 bases. Germline V gives CDR1 SGHNT, CDR2 YYREEE (reference sequence). Trimming at V came to 3 bases and at J to 2 bases, leaving 5 bases not matched to a gene. The CDR3 is 15 residues long. CDR3 coding DNA: TGTGCCAGCAGCTCCTCGGGGGGTACCTACAATGAGCAGTTCTTC. Protein sequence: CASSSSGGTYNEQFF.

The chain employs TRBV2 and TRBJ2-4; 8 nucleotides agree with TRBD1. The trim removed 2 bases at V and 0 bases at J, leaving 6 bases unmatched. The CDR3 extends over 17 amino acids. Germline CDR1 is SNHLY and CDR2 is FYNNEI. This CDR3 reads CASSETGGIRAKNIQYF. Here the CDR3 DNA reads TGTGCCAGCAGTGAAACAGGGGGAATTAGAGCCAAAAACATTCAGTACTTC.

The chain carries TRBV7-9 and TRBJ1-4, with D unresolved. V was shortened by 5 bases and J by 5 bases, with 18 bases between the two germline ends. The CDR3 extends over 16 amino acids. Germline values: CDR1 SEHNR, CDR2 FQNEAQ (reference sequence). CDR3 loop: CASSMGFASGNEKLFF. The CDR3, as DNA: TGTGCCAGCAGCATGGGTTTCGCGTCGGGAAATGAAAAACTGTTTTTT.

V is TRBV2 and J is TRBJ2-1; D remains unclear. The CDR3 is made up of 12 amino acids. The V gene's germline CDR1 is SNHLY and CDR2 FYNNEI. Trimming took 1 base from V and 9 from J, leaving 7 bases between them. The chain's CDR3 is CASSEVSGEQFF. The DNA for the CDR3 is TGTGCCAGCAGTGAAGTATCGGGTGAGCAGTTCTTC.

Only one count was recorded for this clone. The chain is built from TRBV6-5 and TRBJ1-2; no clear D gene. Trimming took off 2 bases at V and 1 base at J, with 5 bases between the two ends. The CDR3 is 13 residues long. Germline V gene lookup returns CDR1 MNHEY and CDR2 SVGAGI. CDR3 nucleotides: TGTGCCAGCAGTTACAATAGTAACTATGGCTACACCTTC. This sequence encodes CASSYNSNYGYTF.

The chain employs TRBV9 and TRBJ1-1; possible D gene TRBD1, 6 bases. Germline V gives CDR1 SGDLS, CDR2 YYNGEE. This CDR3 spans 14 amino acids. The V and J ends lost 6 bases and 4 bases respectively, with 16 bases between them. For the CDR3, the DNA is TGTGCCAGCACCCCTAGTGGGGGCGGCACTGAAGCTTTCTTT. Protein: CASTPSGGGTEAFF. The entire variable domain, with the rest obtained from reference TRBV9 and TRBJ1-1, is as follows: DSGVTQTPKHLITATGQRVTLRCSPRSGDLSVYWYQQSLDQGLQFLIQYYNGEERAKGNILERFSAQQFPDLHSELNLSSLELGDSALYFCASTPSGGGTEAFFGQGTRLTVV.

This rearrangement joins TRBV6-5 to TRBJ1-1, with D perhaps TRBD1 (5 bases). Trimming took 7 bases from V and 4 from J, leaving 13 bases between them. Germline V CDR1 and CDR2: MNHEY, SVGAGI. This CDR3 spans 13 amino acids. In DNA form, the CDR3 reads TGTGCCAGCACGAGGGGAGGTCGCACTGAAGCTTTCTTT. Protein product: CASTRGGRTEAFF.

The V gene is TRBV30, the J gene TRBJ2-2; 8 nucleotides agree with TRBD1. Trimming removed 0 bases from V and 4 bases from J; junction bases left unmatched: 7. This CDR3 comprises 16 residues. CDR1 is GTSNPN and CDR2 is SVGIG in the germline V gene (reference sequence). In DNA, the CDR3 is TGTGCCTGGAGTGTACTGGCCAGGGGGCGCACCGGGGAGCTGTTTTTT. Protein product: CAWSVLARGRTGELFF.

Comments on this clone: The junction shows a germline mismatch at one end, possibly a read error. J is TRBJ2-2 and V is TRBV7-7, with D possibly matching TRBD2 (6 bases). The CDR3 spans 15 residues. Germline CDR1 SSHAT, CDR2 FNYEAQ (reference sequence). As DNA, the CDR3 is TGTGCTAGCAGCGCCGGATACGGGGGAGTCGGGGAGCTGTTTTTT. Translating gives CASSAGYGGVGELFF.

The chain joins TRBV20-1 to TRBJ1-6; perhaps TRBD1 as D (5 bases). Trimming removed 3 bases from V and 6 bases from J, with 15 bases in between. The germline V gene encodes CDR1 DFQATT and CDR2 SNEGSKA (reference sequence). The CDR3 has 15 residues. CDR3 DNA: TGCAGTGCTAGTACGGCGTCGGGGGGTAATTCACCCCTCCACTTT. It codes for CSASTASGGNSPLHF.

The V and J genes are TRBV2 and TRBJ1-5; D might be TRBD1 (5 bases). The length of the CDR3 is 15 residues. Trimming removed 2 bases from V and 7 bases from J, with 15 bases in between. CDR1 SNHLY and CDR2 FYNNEI come from the germline V gene. The CDR3 loop is CASSEYLGEGQPQHF. The CDR3 region has the DNA TGTGCCAGCAGTGAATATTTAGGGGAAGGACAGCCCCAGCATTTT. Using reference TRBV2 and TRBJ1-5 for the parts outside the CDR3, the full variable domain is EPEVTQTPSHQVTQMGQEVILRCVPISNHLYFYWYRQILGQKVEFLVSFYNNEISEKSEIFDDQFSVERPDGSNFTLKIRSTKLEDSAMYFCASSEYLGEGQPQHFGDGTRLSIL.

The DNA for the CDR3 is TGTGCCAGCAGCCTCCGGCAGGCCAATTTCCAAGAGACCCAGTACTTC. This gives the protein CASSLRQANFQETQYF. This chain connects TRBV7-9 to TRBJ2-5, with D hard to call. The V end lost 5 bases, the J end lost 1 base, and 17 bases lay between the germline ends. Germline CDR1 and CDR2: SEHNR and FQNEAQ (reference sequence). This CDR3 comprises 16 residues.

This sequence joins TRBV28 and TRBJ1-1; 7 bases align to TRBD1. V lost 4 bases and J lost 1; bases outside the gene matches: 6. The CDR3 has 15 amino acids. Germline V gene data show CDR1 as MDHEN and CDR2 as SYDVKM. DNA of the CDR3: TGTGCCAGCAGTTCCCCCGGGACAGAGAACACTGAAGCTTTCTTT. It is translated as CASSSPGTENTEAFF.

The CDR3 loop is CASSSDRGSSLGANVLTF. The CDR3 nucleotides are TGTGCCAGCAGCTCGGACAGGGGGTCCTCTCTTGGGGCCAACGTCCTGACTTTC. The chain couples TRBV13 to TRBJ2-6; TRBD1 matches 10 bases. The CDR3 is made up of 18 amino acids. The germline V gene encodes CDR1 PRHDT and CDR2 FYEKMQ (reference sequence). V was pared by 4 bases and J by 3 bases, with 9 bases of the junction left unmatched.

The chain combines TRBV29-1 with TRBJ1-2; possibly TRBD1 for D (5 bases). The V gene lost 1 base and the J gene lost 8 bases, with 11 bases spanning the gap. The CDR3 has 12 amino acids. Germline assignment: CDR1 SQVTM and CDR2 ANQGSEA. CDR3 DNA sequence: TGCAGCGTTGAAGTCAGGGCGGGGGGCTACACCTTC. This gives the protein CSVEVRAGGYTF.

The chain recombines TRBV28 with TRBJ1-1; weak D call: TRBD1 (5 bases). In germline, CDR1 is MDHEN, CDR2 SYDVKM. V was clipped by 5 bases and J by 1 base, with 8 bases between them. The CDR3 consists of 13 residues. CDR3 sequence (DNA): TGTGCCAGCAGTCTGGGGCGGAACACTGAAGCTTTCTTT. Residues: CASSLGRNTEAFF.

V and J are TRBV5-4 and TRBJ2-1, with TRBD2 matching 8 bases. The germline V gene has CDR1 SGHNT and CDR2 YYREEE (reference sequence). Unmatched junction bases numbered 6, after V lost 4 bases and J lost 3 bases. The CDR3 extends over 15 amino acids. The CDR3 nucleotides are TGTGCCAGCAGCCCGGGACTAGGGGACTACAATGAGCAGTTCTTC. It codes for CASSPGLGDYNEQFF.

The chain links TRBV27 to TRBJ2-7; D may be TRBD2 (6 bases). Trimming left V 2 bases short and J 5 bases short, with 10 bases between. The CDR3 extends over 13 amino acids. CDR1 is MNHEY, CDR2 SMNVEV, per germline (reference sequence). In nucleotides, the CDR3 is TGTGCCAGCAGTTTAGAAGCGGGCCACGAGCAGTACTTC. The encoded protein is CASSLEAGHEQYF.

J is TRBJ1-6 and V is TRBV4-1; maybe TRBD1 (5 bases). The V end was cut by 0 bases, the J end by 8 bases, with 17 bases between. The germline V gene has CDR1 MGHRA and CDR2 YSYEKL. The CDR3 consists of 17 residues. CDR3 sequence (DNA): TGCGCCAGCAGCCAAGATCCAGGGAGGATTAGAGATTCACCCCTCCACTTT. Encoded protein: CASSQDPGRIRDSPLHF.

Here the CDR3 reads CASSQGQGLVEQYF. CDR3 nucleotides: TGCGCCAGCAGCCAAGGACAGGGGCTTGTGGAGCAGTACTTC. The rearrangement links TRBV4-1 to TRBJ2-7, with TRBD1 identical over 8 bases. Germline-derived CDR1 and CDR2 are MGHRA and YSYEKL. This CDR3 contains 14 residues. J was trimmed by 7 bases and V by 1 base; bases with no gene match: 6.

The chain couples TRBV9 to TRBJ2-7; the match to TRBD1 covers 7 bases. This CDR3 region has 15 residues. Unmatched junction bases numbered 11, after V lost 4 bases and J lost 4 bases. Germline V gene data show CDR1 as SGDLS and CDR2 as YYNGEE. DNA for the CDR3: TGTGCCAGCAGCCCAGAACCGACAGGGCGTTACGAGCAGTACTTC. Translating gives CASSPEPTGRYEQYF. Looking up the rest from reference TRBV9 and TRBJ2-7 gives the full variable domain: DSGVTQTPKHLITATGQRVTLRCSPRSGDLSVYWYQQSLDQGLQFLIQYYNGEERAKGNILERFSAQQFPDLHSELNLSSLELGDSALYFCASSPEPTGRYEQYFGPGTRLTVT.